The next 19 T cell receptor beta chains were all read from a single sample in a study of human T cells and chemical hapten exposure. Indicated time point: pre-sensitization, week 0. Treatment in this sample: therapeutic diphenylcyclopropenone sensitization with weekly scalp DPC. One entry per CDR3 protein, called by TCRdb with MiXCR from the RACE reads. The sample carries around 60,000 distinct CDR3 sequences, about 6.7% recorded once. The sequencing used whole blood, collected in connection with sensitization to the hapten diphenylcyclopropenone (DPC). The receptor source for this set is a woman aged 25 to 39 with alopecia areata. Some clones in this sample may be carry-over from other donors' samples.

This clonotype was seen repeatedly, ten times or more. The J gene is TRBJ1-2, the V gene TRBV29-1; 9 bases map to TRBD1. J lost 6 bases, V lost 4 bases, and 6 bases had no gene match. CDR3 length: 13 residues. Per germline, CDR1 SQVTM and CDR2 ANQGSEA. This CDR3 is CSVGFRQGDGYTF. The DNA for the CDR3 is TGCAGCGTTGGGTTTCGACAGGGGGATGGCTACACCTTC.

In this sample, this clonotype turned up many times. The chain joins TRBV2 to TRBJ1-4; no clear D gene. Looked up from germline, CDR1 is SNHLY and CDR2 is FYNNEI. V gave up 6 bases and J gave up 5 bases, with 7 bases separating them. This CDR3 is 12 amino acids long. The CDR3 reads CASRRTNEKLFF. CDR3 nucleotides: TGTGCCAGCAGGAGGACGAATGAAAAACTGTTTTTT.

This clonotype was observed at least ten times. This chain links TRBV5-5 with TRBJ2-1; D may be TRBD2 (5 bases). From germline, CDR1 is SGHKS and CDR2 YYEKEE (reference sequence). The CDR3 consists of 13 residues. V gave up 0 bases and J gave up 8 bases, with 9 bases separating them. CDR3 sequence (DNA): TGTGCCAGCAGCTTGGCAAGAGGGTATGAGCAGTTCTTC. It encodes CASSLARGYEQFF. Variable domain in full (rest from reference TRBV5-5 and TRBJ2-1): DAGVTQSPTHLIKTRGQQVTLRCSPISGHKSVSWYQQVLGQGPQFIFQYYEKEERGRGNFPDRFSARQFPNYSSELNVNALLLGDSALYLCASSLARGYEQFFGPGTRLTVL.

The CDR3 region is CASTNRENNQPQHF. CDR3 bases: TGTGCCAGCACCAACAGGGAAAACAATCAGCCCCAGCATTTT. This chain links TRBV12-3 or TRBV12-4 with TRBJ1-5, with a tentative D call TRBD1 (6 bases). The V end lost 7 bases, the J end lost 3 bases, and 13 bases lay between the germline ends. The CDR3 is 14 amino acids.

This chain joins TRBV2 and TRBJ1-5; no clear D gene. The germline V gene encodes CDR1 SNHLY and CDR2 FYNNEI. V gave up 0 bases and J gave up 5 bases, with 11 bases separating them. This CDR3 has 15 amino acids. The CDR3 coding sequence is TGTGCCAGCAGTGAAGCGGAGATGAGAGATCAGCCCCAGCATTTT. Translation: CASSEAEMRDQPQHF.

This clonotype was observed at least ten times. The chain recombines TRBV7-3 with TRBJ1-1, with 9 bases aligning to TRBD1. There are 14 residues in the CDR3. The germline CDR1 and CDR2 sequences are SGHTA and FQGTGA. After removal of 2 bases from V and 9 bases from J, the junction contained 7 bases not matched to a gene. CDR3: CASSLSGQGPQAFF. The CDR3 DNA reads TGTGCCAGCAGCTTATCGGGACAGGGTCCCCAAGCTTTCTTT. The variable domain in full, completed from reference TRBV7-3 and TRBJ1-1, reads GAGVSQTPSNKVTEKGKYVELRCDPISGHTALYWYRQSLGQGPEFLIYFQGTGAADDSGLPNDRFFAVRPEGSVSTLKIQRTERGDSAVYLCASSLSGQGPQAFFGQGTRLTVV.

The table lists this clonotype with many counts. The genes are TRBV6-1 and TRBJ1-1; TRBD1 might be the D (6 bases). Germline V gene sequence: CDR1 MNHNS, CDR2 SASEGT. Trimming shortened V by 7 bases and J by 2 bases, and 14 bases separated the two germline ends. CDR3 length: 14 amino acids. CDR3 nucleotide sequence: TGTGCCAGCACCAGGACAGAAAAAAACACTGAAGCTTTCTTT. Its translation: CASTRTEKNTEAFF.

This clonotype occurred many times. The chain combines TRBV3-1 with TRBJ2-1; 11 nucleotides line up with TRBD2. Germline lookup yields CDR1 LGHDT and CDR2 YNNKEL (reference sequence). CDR3 size: 17 residues. V dropped 0 bases and J dropped 5; count of bases not matched to a gene: 6. As DNA, the CDR3 is TGTGCCAGCAGCCAAGAACAACCGGGACTAGCGGACAATGAGCAGTTCTTC. Translated, it gives CASSQEQPGLADNEQFF.

This clonotype was seen many times. This sequence joins TRBV7-2 and TRBJ1-3; 11 bases are a match to TRBD1. This CDR3 has 16 residues. The V gene end was trimmed by 4 bases and the J gene end by 4 bases; junction bases not matched to a gene: 6. Germline values: CDR1 SGHTA, CDR2 FQGNSA. This chain's CDR3 is CASSSGQGVRGNTIYF. Here the CDR3 DNA reads TGTGCCAGCAGCTCGGGACAGGGGGTTCGCGGAAACACCATATATTTT.

This clonotype was detected only a few times. The V gene is TRBV29-1, the J gene TRBJ1-2, with 12 bases aligning to TRBD1. Losses at the gene ends were 6 bases for V and 7 bases for J; bases not matched to a gene: 9. There are 14 residues in the CDR3. Germline loops: CDR1 SQVTM, CDR2 ANQGSEA. This chain's CDR3 is CSVTTLGQGAGYTF. The CDR3, as DNA: TGCAGCGTCACGACGCTGGGACAGGGGGCTGGCTACACCTTC.

Ten or more counts support this clonotype. The junction shows a germline mismatch at one end, possibly a read error. The chain joins TRBV2 to TRBJ2-7, with D possibly being TRBD2 (6 bases). Germline assignment: CDR1 SNHLY and CDR2 FYNNEI. The CDR3 contains 13 residues. CDR3 bases: TGTGCCAGCAGTGAACATCCCCGTTACAGGAGGGAATTC. It encodes CASSEHPRYRREF.

This clonotype was observed at least ten times. The chain has TRBV20-1 and TRBJ1-1; D unresolved. The CDR3 totals 12 residues. Germline V CDR1 and CDR2: DFQATT, SNEGSKA (reference sequence). The V gene lost 0 bases and the J gene lost 5 bases, with 7 bases spanning the gap. The CDR3, as DNA: TGCAGTGCTAGAGAAGGGAGTACTGAAGCTTTCTTT. Encoded protein: CSAREGSTEAFF.

The rearrangement links TRBV5-1 to TRBJ2-7; 9 bases line up with TRBD1. CDR1 is SGHRS and CDR2 is YFSETQ in the germline V gene. The CDR3 is 14 residues long. Germline trimming cut 3 bases from V and 4 bases from J; bases unmatched to any gene: 5. The CDR3 coding sequence is TGCGCCAGCAGCTCTGGACAGGGGTGGTACGAGCAGTACTTC. This sequence encodes CASSSGQGWYEQYF.

Sample share makes this clonotype medium-sized. The chain employs TRBV12-3 or TRBV12-4 and TRBJ2-3; 8 nucleotides agree with TRBD1. J was trimmed by 4 bases and V by 5 bases; bases with no gene match: 2. This CDR3 region has 13 residues. CDR3 in DNA: TGTGCCAGCAGTCCAGGGGGCGCAGATACGCAGTATTTT. This encodes CASSPGGADTQYF.

This clonotype has more than one count but fewer than ten. CDR3 nucleotides: TGTGCCAGCTCACCACCGCAGGGAGGGTCTACTTTCTTT. Its translation: CASSPPQGGSTFF. The chain is built from TRBV18 and TRBJ1-1; the D gene is possibly TRBD1 (5 bases). Between the trimmed V and J ends, which lost 0 bases and 12 bases, there was a span of 14 bases. Germline-derived CDR1 and CDR2 are KGHSH and LQKENI. This CDR3 is 13 amino acids long.

This clonotype occurred a few times. This chain uses TRBV5-6 with TRBJ1-2, with D maybe TRBD1 (5 bases). Germline V lookup: CDR1 SGHDT, CDR2 YYEEEE. V lost 3 bases to trimming and J lost 4 bases, with 13 bases between them. This CDR3 is built from 14 residues. The CDR3 coding sequence is TGTGCCAGCAGCTCGGGGTCAGGGTTCTATGGCTACACCTTC. The encoded protein is CASSSGSGFYGYTF. The complete variable domain, with remaining parts taken from reference TRBV5-6 and TRBJ1-2, reads DAGVTQSPTHLIKTRGQQVTLRCSPKSGHDTVSWYQQALGQGPQFIFQYYEEEERQRGNFPDRFSGHQFPNYSSELNVNALLLGDSALYLCASSSGSGFYGYTFGSGTRLTVV.

There are many counts of this clonotype. The chain links TRBV5-1 to TRBJ1-5, with TRBD1 matching 7 bases. The CDR3 extends over 14 amino acids. In germline, CDR1 is SGHRS, CDR2 YFSETQ. The junction had 8 bases not matched to a gene; V was cut back by 4 bases and J by 7 bases. The CDR3 DNA sequence: TGCGCCAGCAGCCCGGGCGAGGGGGCCCAGCCCCAGCATTTT. It is translated as CASSPGEGAQPQHF. Full variable domain (rest looked up from reference TRBV5-1 and TRBJ1-5): KAGVTQTPRYLIKTRGQQVTLSCSPISGHRSVSWYQQTPGQGLQFLFEYFSETQRNKGNFPGRFSGRQFSNSRSEMNVSTLELGDSALYLCASSPGEGAQPQHFGDGTRLSIL.

In this sample, this clonotype turned up many times. The chain has TRBV20-1 and TRBJ2-3; the match to TRBD2 covers 9 bases. The length of the CDR3 is 17 residues. The V gene end was trimmed by 2 bases and the J gene end by 2 bases; junction bases not matched to a gene: 11. Germline CDR1 DFQATT, CDR2 SNEGSKA (reference sequence). The CDR3 DNA is TGCAGTGCTAGAAAGCGGGGGGACGTCTTAGTCACAGATACGCAGTATTTT. This translates into CSARKRGDVLVTDTQYF.

V usage is TRBV20-1 and J usage is TRBJ1-1; D is unclear. The CDR3 spans 13 residues. The V end lost 8 bases, the J end lost 1 base, and 14 bases lay between the germline ends. CDR1 DFQATT and CDR2 SNEGSKA come from the germline V gene (reference sequence). The CDR3 sequence is CSQPGISNTEAFF. The CDR3 DNA is TGCAGTCAACCCGGTATATCGAACACTGAAGCTTTCTTT.